This T cell receptor (beta chain) was recorded in a study of blood T cell repertoires in COVID-19. The table came from immunoSEQ multiplex PCR; TCRdb's copy has only in-frame clones and leaves some out. This table holds around 140,000 clones, around 87% found once. CDR1 and CDR2 from the germline V gene are MNHEY and SVGEGT. Between the trimmed V and J ends, which lost 0 bases and 8 bases, there was a span of 19 bases. This CDR3 is 16 amino acids long. Sequencing input: peripheral blood. This sequence was found in a middle-aged man who had recovered from COVID-19. The rearrangement links TRBV6-2 or TRBV6-3 to TRBJ1-2, with D perhaps TRBD1 (5 bases). CDR3 residues: CASSYSTAGNVEGYTF. The CDR3 DNA reads TGTGCCAGCAGTTACTCTACGGCAGGGAATGTAGAGGGCTACACCTTC.